This TCR beta chain was documented in a study of blood T cell repertoires in COVID-19. Overall study context: Italy, Spain and the United States were the sources of the convalescent and acute COVID-19 samples.

Trimming removed 3 bases at V and 3 bases at J, with 12 bases between. The CDR3 has 14 residues. Germline loops: CDR1 MNHEY, CDR2 SMNVEV (reference sequence). Original methodology: From reference gene primer amplification, estimates of nucleated cell counts were derived. Here immunoSEQ multiplex PCR was the method, and the copy in TCRdb shows in-frame clones only, minus some. The D gene and trimming were derived from the DNA, and the V and J assignments and clone size from that table. The sample lists approximately 120,000 clones, around 82% occurring once. Seattle enrolled patients during active infection and tracked them longitudinally.

Sequenced sample: peripheral blood. The chain joins TRBV27 to TRBJ2-7, with D maybe TRBD1 (6 bases). The receptor was isolated from a man in his thirties or forties with COVID-19, enrolled during active disease. The CDR3, as DNA: TGTGCCAGCAGTTTTAACAGGGCTTACTACGAGCAGTACTTC. Translating gives CASSFNRAYYEQYF.